These 28 T cell receptor beta chains came from one sample sequenced in a study of blood T cells in healthy people across ages. Using a J-beta primer mix together with a sample-barcoded 5' primer, a second PCR was run for roughly 6 to 12 cycles. TCRdb reanalysed the 5' RACE reads using MiXCR and keeps one entry per CDR3 protein. The repertoire consists of just over 800,000 distinct CDR3 sequences, with around 62% occurring once and the leading ten covering approximately 30%. Material: blood. These receptors were obtained from a man aged 25-40 years in good health.

This chain uses TRBV6-5 with TRBJ1-2, with a weak D call TRBD1 (6 bases). Deletions cut 5 bases from V and 4 bases from J, with 14 bases between. The germline V gene has CDR1 MNHEY and CDR2 SVGAGI. This CDR3 has 14 residues. The CDR3 loop reads CASSLEPGAYGYTF. In DNA form, the CDR3 reads TGTGCCAGCAGTCTTGAACCAGGGGCCTATGGCTACACCTTC.

J is TRBJ2-7 and V is TRBV6-2 or TRBV6-3; D uncertain. The J call may be faulty, since TRBJ2-5 better matches the DNA end. The CDR3 runs 13 residues. Germline-derived CDR1 and CDR2 are MNHEY and SVGEGT. The CDR3 spells CASSSIPGETQYF. The CDR3 DNA reads as TGTGCCAGCAGTTCCATTCCTGGGGAGACCCAGTACTTC.

V usage is TRBV2 and J usage is TRBJ2-4; TRBD1 is a possible D gene (6 bases). This CDR3 has 13 residues. CDR1 and CDR2 (germline): SNHLY, FYNNEI. V lost 2 bases and J lost 6, with 8 bases in between. CDR3 residues: CASSEQGINIQYF. CDR3 nucleotide sequence: TGTGCCAGCAGTGAACAGGGGATAAACATTCAGTACTTC.

CDR3 DNA: TGTGCCGTAACCGGGACAGAGTTCTCCTACGAGCAGTACTTC. This sequence encodes CAVTGTEFSYEQYF. V usage is TRBV6-2 or TRBV6-3 and J usage is TRBJ2-4; TRBD1 matches 7 bases. The J call may be wrong; the DNA end is better matched by TRBJ2-7. The CDR3 extends over 14 amino acids. The V gene's germline CDR1 is MNHEY and CDR2 SVGEGT.

The chain joins TRBV4-1 to TRBJ2-5, with TRBD2 identical over 8 bases. V dropped 1 base and J dropped 3; count of bases not matched to a gene: 1. The CDR3 is 14 residues long. CDR1 and CDR2 (germline): MGHRA, YSYEKL. The DNA for the CDR3 is TGCGCCAGCAGCCAAGTGACTAGCGAAGAGACCCAGTACTTC. Protein product: CASSQVTSEETQYF.

The rearrangement uses TRBV4-3 and TRBJ2-7; D not resolved. Germline V gene lookup returns CDR1 LGHNA and CDR2 YSLEER. The germline V and J ends were trimmed by 0 bases and 3 bases, with 12 bases remaining between them. This CDR3 is 15 amino acids long. CDR3 in DNA: TGCGCCAGCAGCCAAGATCACAGTCGAGGCTACGAGCAGTACTTC. This translates into CASSQDHSRGYEQYF.

The genes are TRBV12-3 or TRBV12-4 and TRBJ2-3, with D perhaps assigned TRBD1 or TRBD2 (5 bases each). Trimming stripped 7 bases from V and 5 bases from J, with 19 bases between. This CDR3 region has 15 residues. The CDR3 reads CASTTGTSYGDTQYF. The CDR3 DNA is TGTGCCAGCACTACCGGGACCTCTTACGGAGATACGCAGTATTTT.

The CDR3, as DNA: TGTGCCAGCAGTTTAGGGGCGAGGACCCCTTATGGCTACACCTTC. Amino acids: CASSLGARTPYGYTF. The V gene is TRBV27, the J gene TRBJ1-2, with D perhaps TRBD1 (5 bases). The V gene lost 2 bases and the J gene lost 5 bases, with 15 bases spanning the gap. Germline V gene lookup returns CDR1 MNHEY and CDR2 SMNVEV (reference sequence). CDR3 length: 15 amino acids.

V usage is TRBV2 and J usage is TRBJ2-1; the match to TRBD1 covers 12 bases. V dropped 4 bases and J dropped 6; count of bases not matched to a gene: 10. Germline CDR1 SNHLY, CDR2 FYNNEI. This CDR3 is built from 17 residues. CDR3 sequence: CASSAPGQGAHGNEQFF. Here the CDR3 DNA reads TGTGCCAGCAGTGCCCCGGGACAGGGGGCGCATGGCAATGAGCAGTTCTTC.

This chain links TRBV29-1 with TRBJ2-1; no reliable D call. The J call may be wrong; the DNA end is better matched by TRBJ2-7. The CDR3 spans 11 residues. Germline V gene data show CDR1 as SQVTM and CDR2 as ANQGSEA. CDR3 in amino acids: CSVEDQNEQYF. The DNA of the CDR3 is TGCAGCGTTGAAGATCAGAATGAGCAGTACTTC.

Only a few counts were recorded for this clonotype. V and J are TRBV29-1 and TRBJ2-3; 8 nucleotides align to TRBD1. This CDR3 region has 12 residues. J was trimmed by 14 bases and V by 4 bases; bases with no gene match: 11. CDR1 SQVTM and CDR2 ANQGSEA come from the germline V gene. The CDR3 region has the DNA TGCAGCGTTGTGGGGGTGAGGGACAGGCGGTATTTT. Its protein product is CSVVGVRDRRYF.

This chain connects TRBV4-2 to TRBJ1-2; no clear D gene. This CDR3 has 14 amino acids. Germline CDR1 LGHNA, CDR2 YNFKEQ. V was clipped by 0 bases and J by 10 bases, with 15 bases between them. This chain's CDR3 is CASSQDLGLMIYTF. The CDR3 nucleotides are TGTGCCAGCAGCCAAGATCTGGGATTGATGATCTACACCTTC.

The sample holds a few counts of this clonotype. This chain uses TRBV7-3 with TRBJ1-2; tentative D call: TRBD1 (6 bases). The CDR3 totals 14 residues. The V and J ends lost 5 bases and 4 bases respectively, with 14 bases between them. The germline gives CDR1 SGHTA, CDR2 FQGTGA. The CDR3 spells CASSPSGQSYGYTF. The CDR3 DNA is TGTGCCAGCAGCCCCTCAGGACAGTCCTATGGCTACACCTTC.

This chain uses TRBV4-3 with TRBJ2-1, with 8 bases lining up with TRBD1. The CDR3 spans 16 residues. The trim removed 1 base at V and 5 bases at J, leaving 7 bases unmatched. CDR1 is LGHNA and CDR2 is YSLEER in the germline V gene. This chain's CDR3 is CASSQGTGQVNNEQFF. CDR3 coding DNA: TGCGCCAGCAGCCAAGGCACGGGACAGGTGAACAATGAGCAGTTCTTC.

The gene calls are TRBV9 and TRBJ1-6; D uncertain. This CDR3 comprises 20 residues. From germline, CDR1 is SGDLS and CDR2 YYNGEE. The V end lost 3 bases, the J end lost 0 bases, and 22 bases lay between the germline ends. Here the CDR3 reads CASSALGMGPTYSYNSPLHF. CDR3 sequence (DNA): TGTGCCAGCAGCGCCCTGGGGATGGGCCCAACCTACTCCTATAATTCACCCCTCCACTTT.

This clonotype was counted at least ten times. The CDR3 loop reads CASSWERETQYF. CDR3 nucleotide sequence: TGTGCCAGCAGCTGGGAACGGGAGACCCAGTACTTC. The rearrangement links TRBV7-2 to TRBJ2-5; no clear D. The V gene's germline CDR1 is SGHTA and CDR2 FQGNSA. The CDR3 has 12 residues. Trimming removed 4 bases from V and 5 bases from J, with 8 bases in between. The full variable domain, its missing parts supplied by reference TRBV7-2 and TRBJ2-5, is GAGVSQSPSNKVTEKGKDVELRCDPISGHTALYWYRQSLGQGLEFLIYFQGNSAPDKSGLPSDRFSAERTGGSVSTLTIQRTQQEDSAVYLCASSWERETQYFGPGTRLLVL.

The genes are TRBV29-1 and TRBJ1-2; no definite D call. With 3 bases removed from V and 8 bases from J, the gap between germline ends came to 7 bases. Looked up from germline, CDR1 is SQVTM and CDR2 is ANQGSEA. The CDR3 is 10 amino acids. The CDR3 coding sequence is TGCAGCGTTGACGGGGAGGGCTACACCTTC. It is translated as CSVDGEGYTF.

The V call is TRBV27, the J call TRBJ1-6, with D possibly being TRBD1 (6 bases). The CDR3 runs to 13 residues. Germline loops: CDR1 MNHEY, CDR2 SMNVEV (reference sequence). The V end lost 5 bases, the J end lost 11 bases, and 13 bases lay between the germline ends. The CDR3 nucleotides read TGTGCCAGCAGTAACCACCGGACAGCACCCCTCCACTTT. Translating it yields CASSNHRTAPLHF.

The gene calls are TRBV6-2 or TRBV6-3 and TRBJ2-5; 7 nucleotides line up with TRBD1. The germline V gene encodes CDR1 MNHEY and CDR2 SVGEGT. J gave up 1 base and V 5 bases, and 4 bases lay outside the gene matches. The CDR3 length is 14 residues. The CDR3 spells CASSDRTGQETQYF. The DNA for the CDR3 is TGTGCCAGCAGTGACCGGACAGGCCAAGAGACCCAGTACTTC.

This clonotype was detected a few times. J is TRBJ2-7 and V is TRBV7-9, with unresolved D. The length of the CDR3 is 12 residues. The V gene's germline CDR1 is SEHNR and CDR2 FQNEAQ (reference sequence). Trimming stripped 9 bases from V and 5 bases from J, with 14 bases between. CDR3: CASLSGPHEQYF. In nucleotides, the CDR3 is TGTGCCAGTCTTTCGGGCCCCCACGAGCAGTACTTC.

The chain joins TRBV29-1 to TRBJ2-5; 10 positions match TRBD1. The J call may be wrong; the DNA end is better matched by TRBJ2-7. This CDR3 spans 12 amino acids. Germline V lookup: CDR1 SQVTM, CDR2 ANQGSEA. The CDR3 DNA reads TGCAGCGTCGCCGGACAGGGGGTCGAGCAGTACTTC. Protein: CSVAGQGVEQYF.

V and J are TRBV20-1 and TRBJ1-2, with D unclear. The germline CDR1 and CDR2 sequences are DFQATT and SNEGSKA (reference sequence). The length of the CDR3 is 12 residues. V was trimmed by 6 bases and J by 6 bases, leaving 14 bases between them. This chain's CDR3 is CSAPAREDGYTF. In DNA form, the CDR3 reads TGCAGTGCCCCTGCGAGGGAGGATGGCTACACCTTC.

This clonotype was detected only a few times. The CDR3 loop reads CASSTEWGSTDTQYF. DNA of the CDR3: TGCGCCAGCAGCACAGAGTGGGGGAGCACAGATACGCAGTATTTT. This rearrangement joins TRBV4-3 to TRBJ2-3, with D perhaps being TRBD1 or TRBD2 (5 bases each). This CDR3 is 15 amino acids long. CDR1 is LGHNA and CDR2 is YSLEER in the germline V gene. Trimming removed 5 bases from V and 0 bases from J, with 12 bases in between.

This clonotype was detected only a few times. The J gene is TRBJ2-1, the V gene TRBV29-1, with a weak D call TRBD1 (6 bases). Germline-derived CDR1 and CDR2 are SQVTM and ANQGSEA. The CDR3 has 16 residues. Trimming stripped 6 bases from V and 1 base from J, with 19 bases between. The CDR3 is CSVLTQGRISYNEQFF. The CDR3 DNA reads as TGCAGCGTCCTAACACAGGGTAGAATATCCTACAATGAGCAGTTCTTC.

The CDR3 sequence is CASSLLTGANTEAFF. The CDR3 coding sequence is TGTGCCAGCAGCCTCCTGACAGGCGCGAACACTGAAGCTTTCTTT. The chain has TRBV4-2 and TRBJ1-1; the D gene is possibly TRBD1 (6 bases). The CDR3 is 15 residues long. Trimming left V 4 bases short and J 1 base short, with 13 bases between. Germline V lookup: CDR1 LGHNA, CDR2 YNFKEQ.

The J gene is TRBJ2-4, the V gene TRBV18; possibly TRBD1 for D (6 bases). The last part of the DNA fits TRBJ2-7 better; the J call may be wrong. CDR3 length: 15 residues. Germline CDR1 reads KGHSH; CDR2 reads LQKENI. CDR3 loop: CASSLSGTTTYEQYF. Here the CDR3 DNA reads TGTGCCAGCTCACTGTCCGGGACAACAACCTACGAGCAGTACTTC.

The chain uses TRBV25-1 and TRBJ2-1; 10 positions agree with TRBD2. Near its end, the DNA agrees better with TRBJ2-7, so the J call may be wrong. CDR1 and CDR2 (germline): MGHDK, SYGVNS. The CDR3 covers 16 residues. The DNA of the CDR3 is TGTGCCAGCAGTGAATGGGCTAGCGGGGGTATCGATGAGCAGTACTTC. Encoded protein: CASSEWASGGIDEQYF.

The V gene is TRBV4-2, the J gene TRBJ2-3; 11 nucleotides match TRBD2. J lost 6 bases, V lost 10 bases, and 15 bases had no gene match. Germline-derived CDR1 and CDR2 are LGHNA and YNFKEQ. The CDR3 has 16 amino acids. CDR3 in DNA: TGTGCCACCTCAACTGGGACTAGCGGAGAGATGGATACGCAGTATTTT. Protein product: CATSTGTSGEMDTQYF.